This T cell receptor beta chain was captured in a study of patients and donors after allogeneic stem cell transplantation. Germline V gives CDR1 SGDLS, CDR2 YYNGEE. The CDR3 covers 14 residues. Trimming removed 3 bases at V and 0 bases at J, with 7 bases between. From the RT-PCR reads, TCRdb called clonotypes with MiXCR, one entry per CDR3 protein. Here the sample spans 900,000 to 1,000,000 distinct CDR3 sequences, about a sixth being singletons. The V gene is TRBV9, the J gene TRBJ1-5; the D is unclear. The sample consisted of blood, either unsorted or a sorted T cell fraction (not recorded which). This TCR was sampled from a human donor who was either an allogeneic HSCT recipient or a stem cell or donor lymphocyte infusion donor (not recorded which). It is not recorded whose cells these are; they may come from a transplant donor. As DNA, the CDR3 is TGTGCCAGCAGCGCCTATTCTAGCAATCAGCCCCAGCATTTT. Amino acids: CASSAYSSNQPQHF.